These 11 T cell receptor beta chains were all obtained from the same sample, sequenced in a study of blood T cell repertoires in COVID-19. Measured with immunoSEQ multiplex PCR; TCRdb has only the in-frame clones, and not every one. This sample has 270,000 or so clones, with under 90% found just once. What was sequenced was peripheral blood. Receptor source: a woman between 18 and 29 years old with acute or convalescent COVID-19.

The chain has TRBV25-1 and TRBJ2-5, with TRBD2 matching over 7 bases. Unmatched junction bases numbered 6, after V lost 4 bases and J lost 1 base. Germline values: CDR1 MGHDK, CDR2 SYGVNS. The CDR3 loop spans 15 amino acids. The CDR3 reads CASSVGGRSQETQYF. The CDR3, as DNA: TGTGCCAGCAGTGTTGGCGGGAGAAGCCAAGAGACCCAGTACTTC.

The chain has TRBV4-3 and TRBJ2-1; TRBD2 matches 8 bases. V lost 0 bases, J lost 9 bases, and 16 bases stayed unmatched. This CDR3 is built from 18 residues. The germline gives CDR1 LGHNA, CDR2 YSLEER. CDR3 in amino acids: CASSQESRGGRTDIEQFF. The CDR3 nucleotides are TGCGCCAGCAGCCAAGAAAGTAGAGGCGGGAGGACCGACATTGAGCAGTTCTTC.

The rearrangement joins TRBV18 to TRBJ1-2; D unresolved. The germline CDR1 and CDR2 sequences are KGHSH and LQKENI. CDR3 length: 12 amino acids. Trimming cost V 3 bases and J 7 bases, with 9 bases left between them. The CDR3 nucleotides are TGTGCCAGCTCACCCAACATGTTTGGCTACACCTTC. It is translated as CASSPNMFGYTF.

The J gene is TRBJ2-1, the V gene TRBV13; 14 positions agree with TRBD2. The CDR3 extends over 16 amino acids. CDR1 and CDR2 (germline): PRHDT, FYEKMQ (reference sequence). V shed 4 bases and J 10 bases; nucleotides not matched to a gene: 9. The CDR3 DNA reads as TGTGCCAGCAGCTCCACGACTAGCGGGAGGGGGAGGGAGCAGTTCTTC. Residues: CASSSTTSGRGREQFF. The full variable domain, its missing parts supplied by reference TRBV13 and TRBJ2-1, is AAGVIQSPRHLIKEKRETATLKCYPIPRHDTVYWYQQGPGQDPQFLISFYEKMQSDKGSIPDRFSAQQFSDYHSELNMSSLELGDSALYFCASSSTTSGRGREQFFGPGTRLTVL.

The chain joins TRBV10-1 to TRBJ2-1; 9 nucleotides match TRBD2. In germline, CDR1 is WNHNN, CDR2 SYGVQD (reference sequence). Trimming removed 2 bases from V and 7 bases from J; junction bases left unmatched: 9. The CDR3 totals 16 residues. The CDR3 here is CASSELAGGGINEQFF. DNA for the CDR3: TGCGCCAGCAGTGAGCTGGCGGGAGGGGGTATTAATGAGCAGTTCTTC.

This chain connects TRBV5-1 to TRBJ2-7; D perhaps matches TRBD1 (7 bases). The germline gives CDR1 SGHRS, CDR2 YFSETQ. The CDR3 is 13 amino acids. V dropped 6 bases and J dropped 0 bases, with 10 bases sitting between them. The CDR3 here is CASTQGGSYEQYF. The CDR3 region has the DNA TGCGCCAGCACCCAGGGGGGCTCCTACGAGCAGTACTTC.

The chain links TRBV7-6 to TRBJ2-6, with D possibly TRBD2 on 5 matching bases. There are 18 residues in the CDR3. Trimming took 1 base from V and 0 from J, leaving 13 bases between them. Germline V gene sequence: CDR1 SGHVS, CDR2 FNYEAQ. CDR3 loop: CASSLDAGFSSGANVLTF. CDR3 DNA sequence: TGTGCCAGCAGCTTAGATGCGGGTTTTAGCTCTGGGGCCAACGTCCTGACTTTC.

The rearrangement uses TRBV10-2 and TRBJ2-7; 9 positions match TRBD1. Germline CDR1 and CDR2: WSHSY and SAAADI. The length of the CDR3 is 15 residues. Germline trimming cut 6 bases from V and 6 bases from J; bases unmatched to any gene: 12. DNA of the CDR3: TGCGCCAGCAGCCCAGGACAGGGGTTTACCCTCGAGCAGTACTTC. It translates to CASSPGQGFTLEQYF.

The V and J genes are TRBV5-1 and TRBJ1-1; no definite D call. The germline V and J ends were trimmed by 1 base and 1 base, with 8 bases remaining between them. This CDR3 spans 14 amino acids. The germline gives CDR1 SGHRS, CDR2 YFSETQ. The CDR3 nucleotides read TGCGCCAGCAGCTTGACAGACCCGAACACTGAAGCTTTCTTT. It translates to CASSLTDPNTEAFF.

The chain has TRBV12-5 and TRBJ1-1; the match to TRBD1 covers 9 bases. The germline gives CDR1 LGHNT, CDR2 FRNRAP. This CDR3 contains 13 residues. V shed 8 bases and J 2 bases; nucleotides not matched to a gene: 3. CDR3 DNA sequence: TGTGCTAGTCGAACAGGGGGCAACACTGAAGCTTTCTTT. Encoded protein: CASRTGGNTEAFF.

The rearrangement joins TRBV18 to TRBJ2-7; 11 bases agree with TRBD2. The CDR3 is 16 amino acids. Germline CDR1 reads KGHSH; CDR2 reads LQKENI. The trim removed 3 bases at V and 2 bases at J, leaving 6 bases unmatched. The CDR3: CASSPSGTSGTYEQYF. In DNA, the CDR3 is TGTGCCAGCTCACCGTCCGGGACTAGCGGCACCTACGAGCAGTACTTC.